The sequence of this T cell receptor beta chain was determined in a study of cytomegalovirus exposure and HLA in healthy donors. Study outcomes and limitations: Sequencing depth across donors, presence/absence analyses assumed, was roughly uniform.

The J segment lost 0 bases and the V segment lost 5 bases, leaving 9 bases of the junction unmatched. Germline loops: CDR1 SGHRS, CDR2 YFSETQ. The CDR3 runs to 16 residues. Details on this clone: Its antigen is unknown.

The PCR had 60 Vbeta and 13 Jbeta primers. In the original workflow: Later analysis identified approximately 80 million unique TCR beta chains, 9 million to 13 million shared. Sequencing was performed with immunoSEQ multiplex PCR; in TCRdb, only in-frame clones are kept and a portion is missing. That table gives V, J and clone size, and the DNA gave D and trimming. The sample shows some 200,000 clones, over 75% of them seen only once. What was sequenced was PBMCs. The chain employs TRBV5-1 and TRBJ1-2; 8 positions match TRBD1. This clonotype was obtained from a boy aged 2-9 years in good health and CMV-seronegative. The CDR3 protein is CASRPRGTGSNYGYTF. In DNA, the CDR3 is TGCGCCAGCAGACCCCGAGGGACAGGTTCTAACTATGGCTACACCTTC.